This T cell receptor (beta chain) was sequenced in a study of T cell responses to AZD1222 COVID-19 vaccine. Across the study: Pooled in the analysis were second doses at about 4 or about 12 weeks.

Of note for this clone: What it recognizes is unknown.

The CDR3 has 15 amino acids. V dropped 1 base and J dropped 4 bases, with 11 bases sitting between them. TCRdb keeps only in-frame clones here, not all; method: immunoSEQ multiplex PCR. The table lists about 140,000 clones, roughly 90% of them singletons, with about 3% in the top ten. Regarding the study as a whole: Every sample of the repertoires postdated the peak T cell response. Clonal diversity was possibly underestimated, and white British individuals and females predominated among donors. Nearly half of spike-specific TCRs reportedly go after variant regions that carry no mutations.

The input for sequencing was peripheral blood, taken on day 0 of AZD1222 vaccination. The chain is built from TRBV5-3 and TRBJ2-2; no reliable D call. TRBV5-3 is an open reading frame, and its role is uncertain. The source of this sequence is an adult in good health. The CDR3 here is CARSLLWPGTGELFF. CDR3 DNA sequence: TGTGCCAGAAGCTTGCTTTGGCCGGGCACCGGGGAGCTGTTTTTT.